What follows are 26 T cell receptor beta chains derived from one specimen sequenced in a study of T cells in tuberculosis. Time point described: new active TB diagnosis, blood taken before or within 7 days of starting treatment. TCRdb keeps only in-frame clones here, not all; method: immunoSEQ multiplex PCR. The profile covers around 33,000 clones, with around nine tenths appearing a single time and roughly 5.7% taken by the ten largest. The material sequenced was PBMCs, taken at tuberculosis diagnosis. The receptors stem from an adult with tuberculosis.

This chain uses TRBV6-4 with TRBJ2-3; no reliable D call. Germline V gene lookup returns CDR1 MRHNA and CDR2 SNTAGT. V was trimmed by 5 bases and J by 0 bases, leaving 9 bases between them. CDR3 length equals 14 residues. CDR3 coding DNA: TGTGCCAGCAGTATAGAGAGGAGCACAGATACGCAGTATTTT. Translating it yields CASSIERSTDTQYF.

The rearrangement joins TRBV7-2 to TRBJ2-4; D might be TRBD1 (6 bases). The CDR3 consists of 17 residues. The germline CDR1 and CDR2 sequences are SGHTA and FQGNSA. V was pared by 3 bases and J by 3 bases, with 18 bases between. CDR3 in amino acids: CASSLGGPRGGKNIQYF. In DNA form, the CDR3 reads TGTGCCAGCAGCTTGGGCGGTCCTAGAGGGGGCAAAAACATTCAGTACTTC.

This rearrangement joins TRBV10-2 to TRBJ2-3; 14 nucleotides agree with TRBD2. CDR1 and CDR2 (germline): WSHSY, SAAADI. The CDR3 extends over 16 amino acids. Trimming at V came to 0 bases and at J to 6 bases, leaving 2 bases not matched to a gene. The CDR3: CASSESGLAGADTQYF. The CDR3 DNA follows: TGCGCCAGCAGTGAGTCGGGACTAGCGGGAGCGGATACGCAGTATTTT.

V usage is TRBV10-1 and J usage is TRBJ2-7; D gene unclear. V lost 2 bases to trimming and J lost 5 bases, with 10 bases between them. The CDR3 contains 13 residues. Germline V lookup: CDR1 WNHNN, CDR2 SYGVQD (reference sequence). This CDR3 reads CASSEDHYHEQYF. The CDR3 DNA sequence: TGCGCCAGCAGTGAGGATCACTACCACGAGCAGTACTTC.

V and J are TRBV29-1 and TRBJ2-4, with TRBD2 matching 8 bases. In germline, CDR1 is SQVTM, CDR2 ANQGSEA. The trim removed 5 bases at V and 0 bases at J, leaving 9 bases unmatched. The length of the CDR3 is 16 residues. CDR3 region: CSVSYMSGGAKNIQYF. DNA for the CDR3: TGCAGCGTTAGTTATATGAGCGGGGGAGCCAAAAACATTCAGTACTTC.

This chain links TRBV30 with TRBJ1-2; unclear D gene. Germline assignment: CDR1 GTSNPN and CDR2 SVGIG (reference sequence). The CDR3 contains 13 residues. V lost 3 bases and J lost 9, with 17 bases in between. The CDR3 here is CAWRVRSQIRYTF. The CDR3 bases are TGTGCCTGGAGAGTTAGGAGCCAAATACGCTACACCTTC.

The chain joins TRBV6-1 to TRBJ1-5; D is undetermined. Germline V gene data show CDR1 as MNHNS and CDR2 as SASEGT. Trimming took off 0 bases at V and 7 bases at J, with 16 bases between the two ends. The CDR3 spans 16 residues. The DNA for the CDR3 is TGTGCCAGCAGTGAAGCGTACCCCTGGGTGAGGCAGCCCCAGCATTTT. This gives the protein CASSEAYPWVRQPQHF.

This chain links TRBV5-1 with TRBJ2-5, with 12 bases that match TRBD1. The ends lost 4 bases at V and 4 bases at J; junction bases unmatched: 14. The CDR3 runs to 18 residues. Germline V gene lookup returns CDR1 SGHRS and CDR2 YFSETQ. CDR3 in DNA: TGCGCCAGCAGCCCCGGGGACAGGGGGCGCGAGCCTATAGAGACCCAGTACTTC. The encoded protein is CASSPGDRGREPIETQYF.

This chain links TRBV9 with TRBJ2-5; D is ambiguous. Germline CDR1 is SGDLS and CDR2 is YYNGEE. The CDR3 consists of 14 residues. Trimming removed 0 bases from V and 2 bases from J, with 8 bases in between. CDR3 bases: TGTGCCAGCAGCGTAGGAGGAAGACAAGAGACCCAGTACTTC. Translated, it gives CASSVGGRQETQYF.

The chain uses TRBV28 and TRBJ2-1; 9 bases are shared with TRBD2. Trimming cost V 4 bases and J 2 bases; bases outside gene matches: 0. The CDR3 consists of 14 residues. CDR1 MDHEN and CDR2 SYDVKM come from the germline V gene. The CDR3 spells CASSSSGAYNEQFF. In nucleotides, the CDR3 is TGTGCCAGCAGTTCTAGCGGGGCCTACAATGAGCAGTTCTTC. Full variable domain (remainder filled in from reference TRBV28 and TRBJ2-1): DVKVTQSSRYLVKRTGEKVFLECVQDMDHENMFWYRQDPGLGLRLIYFSYDVKMKEKGDIPEGYSVSREKKERFSLILESASTNQTSMYLCASSSSGAYNEQFFGPGTRLTVL.

The chain is built from TRBV10-3 and TRBJ2-2; D is unresolved. V lost 4 bases, J lost 1 base, and 13 bases lay in between. The CDR3 covers 16 residues. Germline V gives CDR1 ENHRY, CDR2 SYGVKD. CDR3: CAISAGSTWNTGELFF. CDR3 sequence (DNA): TGTGCCATCAGTGCGGGTTCCACGTGGAACACCGGGGAGCTGTTTTTT.

This chain joins TRBV5-5 and TRBJ1-2, with 7 nucleotides matching TRBD1. CDR1 and CDR2 from the germline V gene are SGHKS and YYEKEE (reference sequence). V gave up 4 bases and J gave up 8 bases; unmatched junction bases: 17. The CDR3 sequence is 16 residues long. CDR3 residues: CASSTQTTGRYQGYTF. The CDR3 nucleotides are TGTGCCAGCAGCACCCAGACGACAGGGAGATATCAAGGCTACACCTTC.

This clone appeared a single time. The chain has TRBV29-1 and TRBJ2-1; 9 bases map to TRBD1. V shed 3 bases and J 8 bases; nucleotides not matched to a gene: 8. The germline V gene encodes CDR1 SQVTM and CDR2 ANQGSEA. The CDR3 extends over 14 amino acids. The CDR3 coding sequence is TGCAGCGTTGAGGGGACAGGGTTGAGGGATGAGCAGTTCTTC. Translation: CSVEGTGLRDEQFF.

V and J are TRBV30 and TRBJ1-3; D gene uncertain. The CDR3 extends over 12 amino acids. Per germline, CDR1 GTSNPN and CDR2 SVGIG (reference sequence). Between the trimmed V and J ends, which lost 0 bases and 3 bases, there was a span of 3 bases. The CDR3 reads CAWSVLGNTIYF. The CDR3 region has the DNA TGTGCCTGGAGTGTACTTGGAAACACCATATATTTT.

The rearrangement uses TRBV14 and TRBJ2-7, with TRBD2 identical over 7 bases. The length of the CDR3 is 15 residues. Trimming cost V 1 base and J 5 bases; bases outside gene matches: 8. CDR1 and CDR2 (germline): SGHDN, FVKESK. This CDR3 is CASSQAGTKSHEQYF. CDR3 in DNA: TGTGCCAGCAGCCAAGCCGGGACTAAAAGCCACGAGCAGTACTTC.

The gene calls are TRBV6-5 and TRBJ1-6, with 10 nucleotides matching TRBD1. V lost 6 bases, J lost 7 bases, and 6 bases stayed unmatched. Germline assignment: CDR1 MNHEY and CDR2 SVGAGI. The CDR3 consists of 15 residues. The DNA for the CDR3 is TGTGCCAGCAGCCGCGGGACAGGGGAAAATTCACCCCTCCACTTT. Residues: CASSRGTGENSPLHF.

The chain uses TRBV2 and TRBJ1-4, with D unclear. Germline V lookup: CDR1 SNHLY, CDR2 FYNNEI. The germline V and J ends were trimmed by 7 bases and 7 bases, with 16 bases remaining between them. There are 14 residues in the CDR3. The CDR3 reads CASTLRLSGEKLFF. The CDR3, as DNA: TGTGCCAGCACCCTTAGACTCAGTGGTGAAAAACTGTTTTTT.

In the case of this clone: Other DNA sequences in this sample translate to the same CDR3. The chain joins TRBV29-1 to TRBJ2-1, with 7 bases aligning to TRBD2. V lost 6 bases and J lost 1; bases outside the gene matches: 3. This CDR3 comprises 13 residues. Germline V lookup: CDR1 SQVTM, CDR2 ANQGSEA. CDR3 bases: TGCAGCGTCGACGGGGGGTCCTACAATGAGCAGTTCTTC. Protein: CSVDGGSYNEQFF.

The gene calls are TRBV13 and TRBJ1-1; tentatively, D is TRBD1 (6 bases). The CDR3 contains 17 residues. The germline V gene has CDR1 PRHDT and CDR2 FYEKMQ (reference sequence). V lost 5 bases and J lost 0, with 19 bases in between. CDR3 loop: CASSAVNPGHLNTEAFF. As DNA, the CDR3 is TGTGCCAGCAGCGCAGTAAACCCGGGACACCTGAACACTGAAGCTTTCTTT.

The chain is built from TRBV4-3 and TRBJ2-3; D is perhaps TRBD2 (6 bases). Trimming took 1 base from V and 1 from J, leaving 9 bases between them. Germline CDR1 reads LGHNA; CDR2 reads YSLEER. This CDR3 spans 15 amino acids. DNA for the CDR3: TGCGCCAGCAGCCAAGTGGGGGGACGCACAGATACGCAGTATTTT. This codes for CASSQVGGRTDTQYF.

The rearrangement joins TRBV4-3 to TRBJ1-1, with D maybe TRBD1 (5 bases). CDR3 size: 14 residues. CDR1 and CDR2 (germline): LGHNA, YSLEER. The V end lost 0 bases, the J end lost 2 bases, and 7 bases lay between the germline ends. CDR3 nucleotides: TGCGCCAGCAGCCAAGAGACAGTAAACACTGAAGCTTTCTTT. It yields the protein CASSQETVNTEAFF.

The rearrangement links TRBV30 to TRBJ1-1; D possibly corresponds to TRBD1 (6 bases). The CDR3 has 16 amino acids. The ends were cut back, 0 bases at V and 4 bases at J, with 18 bases in the middle. Germline CDR1 and CDR2: GTSNPN and SVGIG (reference sequence). The CDR3 region is CAWSVRQGHGGTEAFF. In nucleotides, the CDR3 is TGTGCCTGGAGTGTACGGCAGGGACATGGTGGCACTGAAGCTTTCTTT. Full variable domain (missing parts from reference TRBV30 and TRBJ1-1): SQTIHQWPATLVQPVGSPLSLECTVEGTSNPNLYWYRQAAGRGLQLLFYSVGIGQISSEVPQNLSASRPQDRQFILSSKKLLLSDSGFYLCAWSVRQGHGGTEAFFGQGTRLTVV.

About this clone itself: The germline gene is not matched at one end of the junction; a read error may be the cause. The gene calls are TRBV7-3 and TRBJ2-1; 12 nucleotides line up with TRBD2. This CDR3 is 15 amino acids long. Germline loops: CDR1 SGHTA, CDR2 FQGTGA. CDR3 protein: CASSYGTSGYNEQLF. CDR3 nucleotides: TGTGCCAGCAGCTATGGGACTAGCGGGTACAATGAGCAGCTCTTC. Using reference TRBV7-3 and TRBJ2-1 for the parts outside the CDR3, the full variable domain is GAGVSQTPSNKVTEKGKYVELRCDPISGHTALYWYRQSLGQGPEFLIYFQGTGAADDSGLPNDRFFAVRPEGSVSTLKIQRTERGDSAVYLCASSYGTSGYNEQLFGPGTRLTVL.

The rearrangement uses TRBV4-1 and TRBJ2-1, with 7 bases fitting TRBD2. Germline values: CDR1 MGHRA, CDR2 YSYEKL. This CDR3 has 17 residues. V lost 4 bases, J lost 0 bases, and 9 bases stayed unmatched. The CDR3: CASSLRGGDYSYNEQFF. As DNA, the CDR3 is TGCGCCAGCAGCCTCCGTGGAGGGGACTACTCCTACAATGAGCAGTTCTTC.

The J gene is TRBJ1-2, the V gene TRBV4-1; possible D gene TRBD1, 5 bases. V shed 1 base and J shed 3 bases, with 9 bases lying between them. This CDR3 has 14 residues. From germline, CDR1 is MGHRA and CDR2 YSYEKL. The CDR3 loop reads CASSQGGVYYGYTF. Written as DNA, the CDR3 is TGCGCCAGCAGCCAAGGGGGGGTATACTATGGCTACACCTTC.

The V and J genes are TRBV10-3 and TRBJ1-2; 8 bases match TRBD1. The germline gives CDR1 ENHRY, CDR2 SYGVKD. V lost 2 bases to trimming and J lost 2 bases; unmatched junction nucleotides: 7. The CDR3 has 16 amino acids. In nucleotides, the CDR3 is TGTGCCATCAGTGAGGTGACAGGGGATATAAACTATGGCTACACCTTC. Translating gives CAISEVTGDINYGYTF.